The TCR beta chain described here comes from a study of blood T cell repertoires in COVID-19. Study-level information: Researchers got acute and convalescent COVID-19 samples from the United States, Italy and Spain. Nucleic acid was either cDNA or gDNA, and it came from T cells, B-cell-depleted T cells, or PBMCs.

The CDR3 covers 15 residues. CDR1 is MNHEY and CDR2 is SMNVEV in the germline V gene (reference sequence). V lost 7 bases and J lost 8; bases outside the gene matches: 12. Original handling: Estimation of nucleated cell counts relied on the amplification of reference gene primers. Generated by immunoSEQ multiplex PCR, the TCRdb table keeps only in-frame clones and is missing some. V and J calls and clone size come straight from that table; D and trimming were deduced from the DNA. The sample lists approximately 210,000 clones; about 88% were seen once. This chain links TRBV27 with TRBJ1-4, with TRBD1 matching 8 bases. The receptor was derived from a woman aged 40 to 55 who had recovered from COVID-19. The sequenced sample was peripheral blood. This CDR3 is CASNLRDRIREKLFF. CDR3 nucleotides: TGTGCCAGCAACCTCCGGGACAGGATAAGGGAAAAACTGTTTTTT.